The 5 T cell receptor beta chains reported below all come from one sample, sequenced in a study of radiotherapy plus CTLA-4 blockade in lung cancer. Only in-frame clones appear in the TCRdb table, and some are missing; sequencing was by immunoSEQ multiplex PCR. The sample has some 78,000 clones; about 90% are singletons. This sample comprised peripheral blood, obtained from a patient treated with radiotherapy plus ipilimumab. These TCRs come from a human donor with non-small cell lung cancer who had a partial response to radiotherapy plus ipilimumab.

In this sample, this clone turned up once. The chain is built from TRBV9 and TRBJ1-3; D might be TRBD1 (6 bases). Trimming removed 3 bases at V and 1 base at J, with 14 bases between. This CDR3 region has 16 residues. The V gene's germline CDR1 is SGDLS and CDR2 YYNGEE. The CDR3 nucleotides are TGTGCCAGCAGCGCCCAACAGGGAGGGTCTGGAAACACCATATATTTT. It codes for CASSAQQGGSGNTIYF.

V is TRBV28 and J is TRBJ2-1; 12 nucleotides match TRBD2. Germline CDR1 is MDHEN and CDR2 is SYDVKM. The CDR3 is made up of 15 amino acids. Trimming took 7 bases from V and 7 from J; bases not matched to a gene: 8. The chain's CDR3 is CASILGGLAGNEQFF. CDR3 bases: TGTGCCAGCATCCTGGGCGGACTAGCGGGAAATGAGCAGTTCTTC.

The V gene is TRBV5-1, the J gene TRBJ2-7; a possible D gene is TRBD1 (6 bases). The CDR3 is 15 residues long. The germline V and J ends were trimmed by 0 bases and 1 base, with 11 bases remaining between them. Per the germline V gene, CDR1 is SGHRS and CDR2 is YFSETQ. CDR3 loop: CASSLATGKSYEQYF. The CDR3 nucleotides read TGCGCCAGCAGCTTGGCCACAGGGAAATCCTACGAGCAGTACTTC.

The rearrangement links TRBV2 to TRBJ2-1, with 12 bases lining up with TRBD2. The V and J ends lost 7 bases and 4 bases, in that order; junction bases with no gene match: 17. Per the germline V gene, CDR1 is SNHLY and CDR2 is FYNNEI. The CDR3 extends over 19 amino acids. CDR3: CASTWYLAGGRRDYNEQFF. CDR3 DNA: TGTGCCAGCACGTGGTACCTAGCGGGAGGGCGACGCGATTACAATGAGCAGTTCTTC. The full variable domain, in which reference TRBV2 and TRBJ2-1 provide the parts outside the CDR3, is EPEVTQTPSHQVTQMGQEVILRCVPISNHLYFYWYRQILGQKVEFLVSFYNNEISEKSEIFDDQFSVERPDGSNFTLKIRSTKLEDSAMYFCASTWYLAGGRRDYNEQFFGPGTRLTVL.

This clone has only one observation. DNA of the CDR3: TGTGCCAGCAGTCTCCCCGCGGGCGAGCAGTACTTC. Amino acid sequence: CASSLPAGEQYF. V and J are TRBV27 and TRBJ2-7; possible D gene TRBD2, 5 bases. CDR1 and CDR2 from the germline V gene are MNHEY and SMNVEV (reference sequence). Trimming left V 5 bases short and J 6 bases short, with 11 bases between. The CDR3 extends over 12 amino acids.